This entry concerns a single T cell receptor beta chain. Its specificity is unknown. The CDR3 is 13 residues long. Germline assignment: CDR1 GTSNPN and CDR2 SVGIG (reference sequence). With 0 bases removed from V and 7 bases from J, the gap between germline ends came to 10 bases. The record originates from a study of cytomegalovirus exposure and HLA in healthy donors. PCR primers comprised 60 Vbeta and 13 Jbeta primers. Assay: immunoSEQ multiplex PCR; the TCRdb copy retains only in-frame clones and omits some. The table has more than 200,000 clones, 85% seen once. Study-wide points: With further analysis later on, most CMV-associated TCR beta chains appeared HLA-restricted.

The V gene is TRBV30, the J gene TRBJ1-5, with D perhaps TRBD1 (5 bases). The material sequenced was PBMCs. The clonotype was recovered from a human donor in good health. The CDR3 loop reads CAWSVSGDQPQHF. CDR3 sequence (DNA): TGTGCCTGGAGTGTAAGCGGGGACCAGCCCCAGCATTTT.